The 9 T cell receptor beta chains reported below all come from one sample, sequenced in a study of CD8 T cells in ankylosing spondylitis. Study-wide results and limits: Made up of fewer than ten highly homologous variants, a TCR beta motif appeared characteristic of ankylosing spondylitis blood.

No antigen has been assigned to these receptors. MiXCR, run by TCRdb on the 5' RACE reads, gives a single entry per CDR3 protein. The data show around 770,000 distinct CDR3 sequences, about an eighth seen once. The sample comprised blood, either unsorted or a sorted T cell fraction (not recorded which). The receptors originated from a male donor with ankylosing spondylitis.

This clonotype was counted many times. The chain couples TRBV7-6 to TRBJ2-1; 10 nucleotides line up with TRBD1. Germline trimming cut 7 bases from V and 9 bases from J; bases unmatched to any gene: 9. From germline, CDR1 is SGHVS and CDR2 FNYEAQ. The CDR3 consists of 14 residues. The CDR3 DNA sequence: TGTGCCAGCACCGCCGGGACAGGGGCAGGTGAGCAGTTCTTC. The encoded protein is CASTAGTGAGEQFF.

For the CDR3, the DNA is TGTGCCAGCAGTTACTCGGGTGACCCTGGGCGGTTCTTC. This sequence encodes CASSYSGDPGRFF. The gene calls are TRBV6-5 and TRBJ2-1; D ambiguous. V lost 0 bases and J lost 15, with 15 bases in between. The CDR3 consists of 13 residues. The V gene's germline CDR1 is MNHEY and CDR2 SVGAGI.

The V call is TRBV3-1, the J call TRBJ2-5, with 7 bases identical to TRBD1. Germline CDR1 reads LGHDT; CDR2 reads YNNKEL (reference sequence). The CDR3 totals 13 residues. The V and J ends lost 6 bases and 3 bases, in that order; junction bases with no gene match: 4. Written as DNA, the CDR3 is TGTGCCAGCAGAAATGGACAGGAAGAGACCCAGTACTTC. Translating gives CASRNGQEETQYF.

V is TRBV6-6 and J is TRBJ1-1, with D perhaps TRBD1 (5 bases). CDR1 and CDR2 (germline): MNHNY, SVGAGI (reference sequence). The CDR3 is 11 amino acids. Trimming removed 0 bases at V and 11 bases at J, with 7 bases between. The CDR3 reads CASSYSGDAFF. CDR3 DNA: TGTGCCAGCAGTTACTCGGGGGACGCTTTCTTT.

This clonotype was counted only a few times. The CDR3 sequence is CASSIPQGQNTEAFF. For the CDR3, the DNA is TGTGCCAGCAGCATCCCACAGGGTCAAAACACTGAAGCTTTCTTT. The rearrangement links TRBV7-9 to TRBJ1-1; a weak D match, TRBD1 (6 bases). Trimming stripped 5 bases from V and 2 bases from J, with 15 bases between. Germline CDR1 and CDR2: SEHNR and FQNEAQ (reference sequence). This CDR3 region has 15 residues. The full variable domain, completed using reference TRBV7-9 and TRBJ1-1, is DTGVSQNPRHKITKRGQNVTFRCDPISEHNRLYWYRQTLGQGPEFLTYFQNEAQLEKSRLLSDRFSAERPKGSFSTLEIQRTEQGDSAMYLCASSIPQGQNTEAFFGQGTRLTVV.

This clonotype was seen ten or more times. This rearrangement joins TRBV29-1 to TRBJ2-2; TRBD2 might be the D (6 bases). This CDR3 has 14 amino acids. Germline CDR1 is SQVTM and CDR2 is ANQGSEA. The germline V and J ends were trimmed by 3 bases and 5 bases, with 13 bases remaining between them. CDR3 in amino acids: CSVERGIGTGELFF. The CDR3 coding sequence is TGCAGCGTTGAGCGCGGGATTGGGACCGGGGAGCTGTTTTTT.

The chain recombines TRBV20-1 with TRBJ2-7, with D perhaps TRBD2 (5 bases). Germline CDR1 and CDR2: DFQATT and SNEGSKA (reference sequence). The CDR3 is 14 amino acids. V was shortened by 3 bases and J by 6 bases, with 18 bases between the two germline ends. The CDR3 region has the DNA TGCAGTGCTAGTTATTCTGAGGGTGATGGCGAGCAGTACTTC. It is translated as CSASYSEGDGEQYF.

This clonotype was found many times. V usage is TRBV7-2 and J usage is TRBJ1-2, with D maybe TRBD1 (5 bases). The V and J ends lost 5 bases and 3 bases respectively, with 13 bases between them. The CDR3 runs to 14 residues. From germline, CDR1 is SGHTA and CDR2 FQGNSA. CDR3 protein: CASSLLRGDYGYTF. CDR3 DNA: TGTGCCAGCAGCCTGCTTAGGGGCGACTATGGCTACACCTTC.

This clonotype was counted a few times. The rearrangement joins TRBV27 to TRBJ2-7; TRBD2 matches at 7 bases. V lost 6 bases to trimming and J lost 0 bases; unmatched junction nucleotides: 5. Germline CDR1 MNHEY, CDR2 SMNVEV (reference sequence). There are 14 residues in the CDR3. The CDR3 region has the DNA TGTGCCAGCAGGGGGAGGGCCATCTCCTACGAGCAGTACTTC. It codes for CASRGRAISYEQYF.